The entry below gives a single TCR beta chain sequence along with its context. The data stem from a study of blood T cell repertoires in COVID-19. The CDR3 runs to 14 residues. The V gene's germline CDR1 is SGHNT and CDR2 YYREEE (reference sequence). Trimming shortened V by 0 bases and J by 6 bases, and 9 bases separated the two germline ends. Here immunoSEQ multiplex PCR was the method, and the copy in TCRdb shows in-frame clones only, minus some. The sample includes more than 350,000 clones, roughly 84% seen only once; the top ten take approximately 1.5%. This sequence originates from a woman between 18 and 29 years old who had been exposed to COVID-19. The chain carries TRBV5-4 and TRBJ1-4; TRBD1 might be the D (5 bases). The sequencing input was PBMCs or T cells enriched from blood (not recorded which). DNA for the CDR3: TGTGCCAGCAGCTTGGCAGGGTCGGATGAAAAACTGTTTTTT. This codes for CASSLAGSDEKLFF.